Listed below are T cell receptor beta chains from one sample, sequenced in a study of T-cell memory formation after mild COVID-19. One entry per CDR3 protein, called by TCRdb with MiXCR from the 5' RACE reads. The repertoire includes a few hundred thousand distinct CDR3 sequences, about 24% of them detected once, and 7.5% to 10% sits in the top ten. Sequencing was performed on PBMCs or a T cell subset sorted from them (not recorded which). The receptors here all came from an adult woman who had mild COVID-19 (a few samples of this study predate the infection). Cell type and time point are not known. Each CDR3 is given with its conserved first and last residue. D genes are given only for firm matches. A clone size is listed for some rows: how often the clone was seen (once, few, many), or a class if it is expanded.

clone_size	d_call	j_call	v_call	cdr3_nt	cdr3_aa
many	TRBD1	TRBJ1-5	TRBV20-1	TGCAGTGCTAGAGGGGGACAGAGTAGCAATCAGCCCCAGCATTTT	CSARGGQSSNQPQHF
NA	NA	TRBJ2-3	TRBV7-2	TGTGCCAGCAGCTTACAGGCAGCAGATACGCAGTATTTT	CASSLQAADTQYF
NA	TRBD1	TRBJ1-2	TRBV5-1	TGCGCCAGCAGCCTCCGGGACAGGGATCACTATGGCTACACCTTC	CASSLRDRDHYGYTF
few	TRBD1	TRBJ2-7	TRBV7-8	TGTGCCAGCAACAACAGGGGGACCTCCTACGAGCAGTACTTC	CASNNRGTSYEQYF
NA	TRBD2	TRBJ2-3	TRBV9	TGTGCCAGCAGCCCGGCCGGGACTAGCGGTAGCACAGATACGCAGTATTTT	CASSPAGTSGSTDTQYF
once	NA	TRBJ1-1	TRBV20-1	TGCAGTGCTCTCGAGGTGGCTATCCTGCGAGCTTTCTTT	CSALEVAILRAFF
few	NA	TRBJ1-1	TRBV20-1	TGCAGTGCTAGGAGACTGTTGAACACTGAAGCTTTCTTT	CSARRLLNTEAFF
NA	NA	TRBJ1-1	TRBV3-1	TGTGCCAGCAGCAGCCCCGGTGACGCGAGTACTGAAGCTTTCTTT	CASSSPGDASTEAFF
NA	TRBD1	TRBJ1-2	TRBV29-1	TGCAGCGTTGCAGGACAGGTTAACTATGGCTACACCTTC	CSVAGQVNYGYTF
NA	TRBD2	TRBJ2-1	TRBV4-3	TGCGCCAGCAGCGCCAGGGCACTAGCGGGAGATCTTGCCTACAATGAGCAGTTCTTC	CASSARALAGDLAYNEQFF
NA	NA	TRBJ1-2	TRBV12-3/TRBV12-4	TGTGCCAGCAGTCGAGGTCGGGCAGACCTACATGGCTACACCTTC	CASSRGRADLHGYTF
few	NA	TRBJ1-1	TRBV12-3/TRBV12-4	TGTGCCAGCAGCAACACAGGGTATGGCACTGAAGCTTTCTTT	CASSNTGYGTEAFF
NA	TRBD1	TRBJ2-1	TRBV24-1	TGTGCCACCAGTGGACAGGGCCCTTACAATGAGCAGTTCTTC	CATSGQGPYNEQFF
NA	TRBD2	TRBJ2-7	TRBV5-1	TGCGCCAGCAGCTTGGGAGCGGGAGGGCCCGACGAGCAGTACTTC	CASSLGAGGPDEQYF
few	TRBD1	TRBJ2-1	TRBV7-9	TGTGCCAGCAGCTTAGCGGCGGGACAGGGCAATGAGCAGTTCTTC	CASSLAAGQGNEQFF
few	NA	TRBJ2-3	TRBV7-3	TGTGCCAGCAGCTTACACAGCACAAGCACAGATACGCAGTATTTT	CASSLHSTSTDTQYF
NA	NA	TRBJ2-2	TRBV10-3	TGTGCCGCATCAGGGACCCAGGAGACCGGGGAGCTGTTTTTT	CAASGTQETGELFF
NA	TRBD2	TRBJ2-1	TRBV27	TGTGCCAGCCTTCTCCGACTAGCGGGTGACAATGAGCAGTTCTTC	CASLLRLAGDNEQFF
NA	NA	TRBJ2-3	TRBV7-9	TGTGCCAGCAGCGCTGGGACTTTAAGCACAGATACGCAGTATTTT	CASSAGTLSTDTQYF
NA	TRBD1	TRBJ1-1	TRBV5-1	TGCGCCAGCAGCTTGGCCGGTCGCAGGGGGGATGAAGCTTTCTTT	CASSLAGRRGDEAFF
few	NA	TRBJ1-1	TRBV29-1	TGCAGCGCTACCAGGGAAATTTACACTGAAGCTTTCTTT	CSATREIYTEAFF
few	TRBD1	TRBJ2-3	TRBV12-3/TRBV12-4	TGTGCCAGCAACCTGGGGGGACAGGGTGCGGGAGATACGCAGTATTTT	CASNLGGQGAGDTQYF
few	TRBD2	TRBJ2-1	TRBV5-8	TGTGCCAGCAGCACGACTAGCGGGAGGTATAATGAGCAGTTCTTC	CASSTTSGRYNEQFF
NA	NA	TRBJ2-1	TRBV2	TGTGCCAGCAGTGGAGGGCGCGGGTACAATGAGCAGTTCTTC	CASSGGRGYNEQFF
few	TRBD1	TRBJ1-1	TRBV10-3	TGTGCCATCAGTGAACGGGGGGACAGAGGGGTCAATCTTGAAGCTTTCTTT	CAISERGDRGVNLEAFF
NA	TRBD1	TRBJ1-2	TRBV2	TGTGCCAGCACAGAGGGACAGTTCACGAGGGGCTACACCTTC	CASTEGQFTRGYTF
few	NA	TRBJ1-2	TRBV7-9	TGTGCCAGCAGCTTACCGGTGGGCTACACCTTC	CASSLPVGYTF
NA	TRBD1	TRBJ1-1	TRBV12-5	TGTGCTAGTGGTTTGATCCTCGGACAGGGGGCATTGGTGAACACTGAAGCTTTCTTT	CASGLILGQGALVNTEAFF
few	NA	TRBJ2-1	TRBV20-1	TGCAGTGCTAGATTAAGGGTAGCGGTACAAAATGAGCAGTTCTTC	CSARLRVAVQNEQFF
NA	NA	TRBJ1-4	TRBV6-5	TGTGCCAGCAGTTACGTCGGGGCCCCGCCGAATGAAAAACTGTTTTTT	CASSYVGAPPNEKLFF
few	NA	TRBJ2-3	TRBV4-3	TGCGCCAGCAGCCCCTCCCGCCCAGGAACGCAGTATTTT	CASSPSRPGTQYF
NA	NA	TRBJ1-1	TRBV18	TGTGCCAGCTCATACGGACGGGGAGGGAACACTGAAGCTTTCTTT	CASSYGRGGNTEAFF
few	NA	TRBJ2-3	TRBV24-1	TGTGCCACCAGTACCCGAGCTTTCGACACAGATACGCAGTATTTT	CATSTRAFDTDTQYF
NA	NA	TRBJ1-1	TRBV14	TGTGCCAGCAGCCAGCGCGGGAGTGTAGACACTGAAGCTTTCTTT	CASSQRGSVDTEAFF
NA	NA	TRBJ2-1	TRBV12-3/TRBV12-4	TGTGCCAGCACGAGTGCAGGAGGAGGGTACTACAATGAGCAGTTCTTC	CASTSAGGGYYNEQFF
few	TRBD2	TRBJ2-1	TRBV7-8	TGTGCCAGCAGCTCCGGGACTAGCGGGATGTGGGGCTACAATGAGCAGTTCTTC	CASSSGTSGMWGYNEQFF
NA	NA	TRBJ1-5	TRBV6-2/TRBV6-3	TGTGCCAGCAGTTACTCGGGCGGTATCAATCAGCCCCAGCATTTT	CASSYSGGINQPQHF
NA	TRBD1	TRBJ2-5	TRBV4-1	TGCGCCAGCAGCTCCCGACAGGGCAGGGAGACCCAGTACTTC	CASSSRQGRETQYF
many	NA	TRBJ2-7	TRBV4-1	TGCGCCAGCAGCCACATACAGGGTAACGACTACGAGCAGTACTTC	CASSHIQGNDYEQYF
few	TRBD1	TRBJ2-6	TRBV11-2	TGTGCCAGCATCCGGGACAGGGGGCGGTCGGAGACCAACGTCCTGACTTTC	CASIRDRGRSETNVLTF
NA	NA	TRBJ1-5	TRBV12-3/TRBV12-4	TGTGCCAGCAGTTGGGGTAGGGCTCAGCCCCAGCATTTT	CASSWGRAQPQHF
few	NA	TRBJ1-6	TRBV5-1	TGCGCCAGCAGCTCCGAACAGTATTCACCCCTCCACTTT	CASSSEQYSPLHF
NA	TRBD1	TRBJ2-1	TRBV5-1	TGCGCCAGCAGTAGACAGGGATCCTTTGGCAATGAGCAGTTCTTC	CASSRQGSFGNEQFF
NA	NA	TRBJ2-7	TRBV29-1	TGCAGCGTTGAGGCTGGGCTCGAGCAGTACTTC	CSVEAGLEQYF
once	TRBD1	TRBJ1-2	TRBV18	TGTGCCAGCTCACCGCCGGGACAGGGGGCTCTGGGCTATGGCTACACCTTC	CASSPPGQGALGYGYTF
few	NA	TRBJ2-5	TRBV7-9	TGTGCCAGCAGCTTAGCGCTTGTCGGAGGGACCCAGTACTTC	CASSLALVGGTQYF
few	NA	TRBJ2-5	TRBV7-7	TGTGCTAGCAGCCTGCGGAGGGGAGAGACCCAGTACTTC	CASSLRRGETQYF